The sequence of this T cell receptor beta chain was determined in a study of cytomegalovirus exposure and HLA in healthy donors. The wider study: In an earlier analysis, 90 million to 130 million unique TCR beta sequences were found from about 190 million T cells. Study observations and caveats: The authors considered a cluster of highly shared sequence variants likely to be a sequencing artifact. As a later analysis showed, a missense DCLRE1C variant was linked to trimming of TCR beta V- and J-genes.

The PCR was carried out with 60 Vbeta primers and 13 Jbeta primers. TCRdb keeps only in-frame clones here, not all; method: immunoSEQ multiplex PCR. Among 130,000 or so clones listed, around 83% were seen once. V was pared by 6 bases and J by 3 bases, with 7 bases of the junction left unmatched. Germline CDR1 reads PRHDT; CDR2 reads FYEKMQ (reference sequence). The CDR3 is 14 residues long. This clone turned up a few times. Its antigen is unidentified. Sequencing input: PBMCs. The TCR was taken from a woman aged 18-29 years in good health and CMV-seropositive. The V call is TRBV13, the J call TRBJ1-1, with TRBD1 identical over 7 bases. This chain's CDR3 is CASSYRGMDTEAFF. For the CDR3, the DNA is TGTGCCAGCAGTTACAGGGGTATGGACACTGAAGCTTTCTTT.